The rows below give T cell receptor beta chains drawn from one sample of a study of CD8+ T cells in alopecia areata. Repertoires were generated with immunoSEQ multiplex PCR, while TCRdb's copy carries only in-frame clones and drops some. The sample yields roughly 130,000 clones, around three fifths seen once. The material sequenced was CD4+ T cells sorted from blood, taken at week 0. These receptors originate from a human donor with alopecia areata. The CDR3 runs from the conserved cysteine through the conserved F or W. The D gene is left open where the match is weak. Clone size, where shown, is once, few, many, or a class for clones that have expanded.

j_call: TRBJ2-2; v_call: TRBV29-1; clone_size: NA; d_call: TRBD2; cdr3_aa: CSVIKLAGGAGELFF; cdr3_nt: TGCAGCGTAATCAAGCTAGCGGGAGGGGCCGGGGAGCTGTTTTTT
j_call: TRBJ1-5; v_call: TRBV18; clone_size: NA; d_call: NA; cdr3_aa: CASSPKGFVRGAGSNQPQHF; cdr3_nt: TGTGCCAGCTCACCCAAAGGGTTCGTTAGGGGCGCGGGGAGCAATCAGCCCCAGCATTTT
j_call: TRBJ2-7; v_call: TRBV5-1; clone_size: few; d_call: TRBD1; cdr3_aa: CASSWGQGGEQYF; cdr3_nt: TGCGCCAGCAGCTGGGGACAGGGCGGGGAGCAGTACTTC
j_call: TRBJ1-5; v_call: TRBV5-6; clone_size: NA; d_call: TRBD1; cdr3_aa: CASSYRTGTSNQPQHF; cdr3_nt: TGTGCCAGCAGCTACCGGACAGGGACAAGCAATCAGCCCCAGCATTTT
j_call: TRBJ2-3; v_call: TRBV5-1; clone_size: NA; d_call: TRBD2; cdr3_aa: CASNSGRGRTDTQYF; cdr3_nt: TGCGCCAGCAATAGCGGGAGGGGCCGCACAGATACGCAGTATTTT
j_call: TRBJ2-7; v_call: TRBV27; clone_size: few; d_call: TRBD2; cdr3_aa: CASSFLAGGPSYEQYF; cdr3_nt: TGTGCCAGCAGTTTCTTAGCGGGAGGGCCCTCATACGAGCAGTACTTC
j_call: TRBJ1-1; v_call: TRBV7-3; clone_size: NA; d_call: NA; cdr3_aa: CASSLTLRGEAFF; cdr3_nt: TGTGCCAGCAGCTTAACGTTAAGGGGTGAAGCTTTCTTT
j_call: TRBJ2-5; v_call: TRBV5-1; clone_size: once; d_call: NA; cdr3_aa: CASSPYVAEGETQYF; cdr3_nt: TGCGCCAGCAGCCCGTACGTGGCCGAGGGGGAGACCCAGTACTTC
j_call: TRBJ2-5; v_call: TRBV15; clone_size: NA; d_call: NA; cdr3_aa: CATSRSDTGGETQYF; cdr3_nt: TGTGCCACCAGCAGATCGGATACTGGGGGGGAGACCCAGTACTTC
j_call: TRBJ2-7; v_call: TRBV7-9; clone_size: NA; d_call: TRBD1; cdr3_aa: CASSEATGGMYEQYF; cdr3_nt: TGTGCCAGCAGCGAGGCGACAGGGGGAATGTACGAGCAGTACTTC
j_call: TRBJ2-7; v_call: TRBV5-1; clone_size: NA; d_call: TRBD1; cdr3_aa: CASSRDRPSEQYF; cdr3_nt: TGCGCCAGCAGCCGGGACAGACCCTCGGAGCAGTACTTC
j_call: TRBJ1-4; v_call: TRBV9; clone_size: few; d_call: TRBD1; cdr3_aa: CASSGGTGDNEKLFF; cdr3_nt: TGTGCCAGCAGCGGCGGGACAGGGGATAATGAAAAACTGTTTTTT
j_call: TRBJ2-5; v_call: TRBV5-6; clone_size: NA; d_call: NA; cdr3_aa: CASSFASEETQYF; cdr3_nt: TGTGCCAGCAGTTTTGCAAGCGAAGAGACCCAGTACTTC
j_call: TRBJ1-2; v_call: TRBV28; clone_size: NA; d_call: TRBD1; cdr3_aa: CASNLGDRSYGYTF; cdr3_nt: TGTGCCAGCAACCTCGGGGACAGGAGCTATGGCTACACCTTC
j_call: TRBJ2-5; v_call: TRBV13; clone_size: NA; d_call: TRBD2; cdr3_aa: CASSFGTSTETQYF; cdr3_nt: TGTGCCAGCAGCTTTGGGACTAGCACCGAGACCCAGTACTTC
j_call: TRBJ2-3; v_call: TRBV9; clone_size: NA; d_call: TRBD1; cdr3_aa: CASSVAGGVAGDTQYF; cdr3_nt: TGTGCCAGCAGCGTAGCAGGGGGCGTCGCGGGAGATACGCAGTATTTT
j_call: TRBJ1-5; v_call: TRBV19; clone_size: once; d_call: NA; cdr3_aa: CASSIGRGLHSNQPQHF; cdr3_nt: TGTGCCAGTAGTATAGGCAGGGGCCTCCATAGCAATCAGCCCCAGCATTTT
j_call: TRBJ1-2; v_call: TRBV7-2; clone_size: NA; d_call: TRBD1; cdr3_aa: CASSPRTGHGYTF; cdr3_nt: TGTGCCAGCAGCCCCCGGACAGGGCATGGCTACACCTTC
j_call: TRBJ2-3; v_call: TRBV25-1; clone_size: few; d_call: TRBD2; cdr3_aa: CASITSGGGTDTQYF; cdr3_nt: TGTGCCAGCATTACCAGCGGGGGTGGCACAGATACGCAGTATTTT
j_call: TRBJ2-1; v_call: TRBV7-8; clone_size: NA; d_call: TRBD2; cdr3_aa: CASSPRGGLAGGNYNEQFF; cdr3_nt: TGTGCCAGCAGCCCTAGGGGCGGACTAGCGGGGGGAAATTACAATGAGCAGTTCTTC
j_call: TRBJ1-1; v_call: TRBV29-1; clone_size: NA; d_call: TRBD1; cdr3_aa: CSVDTNRGNTEAFF; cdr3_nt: TGCAGCGTTGATACGAACAGGGGAAACACTGAAGCTTTCTTT
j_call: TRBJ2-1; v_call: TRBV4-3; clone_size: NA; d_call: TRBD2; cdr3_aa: CASSQERLGGSGEQFF; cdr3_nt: TGCGCCAGCAGCCAAGAACGGCTGGGGGGGTCGGGTGAGCAGTTCTTC
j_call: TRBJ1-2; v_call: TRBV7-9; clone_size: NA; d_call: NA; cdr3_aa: CASSAAGDGYTF; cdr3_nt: TGTGCCAGCAGCGCGGCAGGGGATGGCTACACCTTC
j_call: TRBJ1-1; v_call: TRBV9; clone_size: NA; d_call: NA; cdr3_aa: CASSERGNTEAFF; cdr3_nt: TGTGCCAGCAGCGAGCGGGGAAACACTGAAGCTTTCTTT